What follows are 25 T cell receptor beta chains derived from one specimen sequenced in a study of T cell changes during pregnancy in multiple sclerosis (dated by TCRdb to between 2019 and 2020). Libraries were constructed by the immunoSEQ multiplex PCR assay. The source is immuneACCESS, and TCRdb retained only in-frame sequences with V and J called. Part of the clones is not carried over; for the studies checked, unresolved V genes explain less than half of this, and the remainder is unexplained. This sample is represented by about 74,000 clones; about 85% of them were singletons. Clones ranked in the top ten supply about 3.5% of the sample. Sequenced material: peripheral blood, taken before pregnancy. The source is a female donor with multiple sclerosis, enrolled in a pregnancy study.

The chain recombines TRBV18 with TRBJ1-2; D call uncertain. V dropped 6 bases and J dropped 5 bases, with 13 bases sitting between them. This CDR3 is 13 amino acids long. Germline CDR1 reads KGHSH; CDR2 reads LQKENI. The CDR3 DNA reads TGTGCCAGCTCCCCTGACGGAGAATATGGCTACACCTTC. This codes for CASSPDGEYGYTF. Full variable domain (missing parts from reference TRBV18 and TRBJ1-2): NAGVMQNPRHLVRRRGQEARLRCSPMKGHSHVYWYRQLPEEGLKFMVYLQKENIIDESGMPKERFSAEFPKEGPSILRIQQVVRGDSAAYFCASSPDGEYGYTFGSGTRLTVV.

V is TRBV4-1 and J is TRBJ2-1, with 14 positions matching TRBD2. The CDR3 has 16 residues. The trim removed 3 bases at V and 7 bases at J, leaving 5 bases unmatched. Germline loops: CDR1 MGHRA, CDR2 YSYEKL. This CDR3 reads CASSQDWTSGGNEQFF. Here the CDR3 DNA reads TGCGCCAGCAGCCAGGATTGGACTAGCGGGGGGAATGAGCAGTTCTTC.

The chain is built from TRBV2 and TRBJ2-1; the match to TRBD2 covers 10 bases. Germline V gene lookup returns CDR1 SNHLY and CDR2 FYNNEI. This CDR3 contains 15 residues. V trimming: 5 bases; J trimming: 7 bases; junction bases outside the gene matches: 8. CDR3 in amino acids: CASSSDSGRLNEQFF. The CDR3 DNA reads TGTGCCAGCAGTTCCGATAGCGGGAGGCTGAATGAGCAGTTCTTC.

This chain links TRBV2 with TRBJ2-7, with 7 bases that match TRBD2. Losses at the gene ends were 7 bases for V and 4 bases for J; bases not matched to a gene: 10. The germline V gene encodes CDR1 SNHLY and CDR2 FYNNEI. There are 14 residues in the CDR3. CDR3 region: CASISPSGAYEQYF. The CDR3 region has the DNA TGTGCCAGCATAAGTCCCAGCGGGGCTTACGAGCAGTACTTC.

The genes are TRBV5-1 and TRBJ2-1; 8 bases match TRBD2. V gave up 4 bases and J gave up 0 bases; unmatched junction bases: 3. Germline V gene sequence: CDR1 SGHRS, CDR2 YFSETQ. The CDR3 loop spans 15 amino acids. The DNA of the CDR3 is TGCGCCAGCAGCCGCGGGGGGAACTCCTACAATGAGCAGTTCTTC. Encoded protein: CASSRGGNSYNEQFF.

The genes are TRBV27 and TRBJ2-7, with D tentatively TRBD1 (6 bases). The germline gives CDR1 MNHEY, CDR2 SMNVEV (reference sequence). V was shortened by 6 bases and J by 5 bases, with 14 bases between the two germline ends. The CDR3 consists of 13 residues. The CDR3 nucleotides read TGTGCCAGCAGCCCCGGACAGACGGACGAGCAGTACTTC. Translation: CASSPGQTDEQYF.

V is TRBV7-9 and J is TRBJ2-3; D gene uncertain. CDR3 length equals 14 residues. Germline V CDR1 and CDR2: SEHNR, FQNEAQ (reference sequence). V was pared by 9 bases and J by 0 bases, with 13 bases between. The chain's CDR3 is CARMSLPSTDTQYF. The CDR3 coding sequence is TGTGCCAGGATGAGTCTACCTAGCACAGATACGCAGTATTTT.

The gene calls are TRBV2 and TRBJ2-7, with 9 bases aligning to TRBD2. CDR1 and CDR2 (germline): SNHLY, FYNNEI. V was clipped by 6 bases and J by 6 bases; unmatched bases: 9. CDR3 length equals 14 residues. This CDR3 is CASSGSSGRLEQYF. Written as DNA, the CDR3 is TGTGCCAGCAGCGGGTCCAGCGGGAGGCTCGAGCAGTACTTC.

The genes are TRBV10-3 and TRBJ1-3, with 10 bases identical to TRBD1. Germline CDR1 is ENHRY and CDR2 is SYGVKD. The CDR3 is 17 residues long. The J segment lost 1 base and the V segment lost 1 base, leaving 4 bases of the junction unmatched. CDR3 DNA sequence: TGTGCCATCAGTGAGTTCAGGGACAGGGGTTCTGGAAACACCATATATTTT. It encodes CAISEFRDRGSGNTIYF.

The V call is TRBV5-1, the J call TRBJ2-7; tentative D call: TRBD2 (5 bases). This CDR3 is 14 amino acids long. Deletions cut 3 bases from V and 2 bases from J, with 12 bases between. Germline lookup yields CDR1 SGHRS and CDR2 YFSETQ. Written as DNA, the CDR3 is TGCGCCAGCAGCTCGGGGTTTGGCCCCTACGAGCAGTACTTC. Its translation is CASSSGFGPYEQYF.

This sequence joins TRBV9 and TRBJ2-5; TRBD2 is a possible D gene (5 bases). This CDR3 region has 15 residues. Trimming cost V 2 bases and J 5 bases, with 16 bases left between them. CDR1 SGDLS and CDR2 YYNGEE come from the germline V gene. The CDR3 loop is CASSVEGSRLETQYF. CDR3 sequence (DNA): TGTGCCAGCAGCGTCGAGGGTTCCCGTTTGGAGACCCAGTACTTC.

The CDR3: CASSQNRGSNQPQHF. For the CDR3, the DNA is TGCGCCAGCAGCCAAAACAGGGGTAGCAATCAGCCCCAGCATTTT. The chain joins TRBV4-3 to TRBJ1-5; 7 positions agree with TRBD1. V gave up 2 bases and J gave up 0 bases; unmatched junction bases: 1. This CDR3 is built from 15 residues. Germline-derived CDR1 and CDR2 are LGHNA and YSLEER.

This clone was seen a few times. The V call is TRBV6-5, the J call TRBJ2-7, with D possibly being TRBD2 (6 bases). Germline V lookup: CDR1 MNHEY, CDR2 SVGAGI. The CDR3 runs to 16 residues. Trimming removed 0 bases from V and 0 bases from J, with 12 bases in between. The CDR3 DNA reads TGTGCCAGCAGTTACTCGTCTGGGGGGAGCTCCTACGAGCAGTACTTC. It is translated as CASSYSSGGSSYEQYF.

The CDR3 DNA follows: TGTGCCAGCAGCTTCTCGGGGGGGGATCCGAACACTGAAGCTTTCTTT. Its translation is CASSFSGGDPNTEAFF. The V gene is TRBV7-9, the J gene TRBJ1-1; D possibly corresponds to TRBD1 (5 bases). Between the trimmed V and J ends, which lost 3 bases and 1 base, there was a span of 15 bases. Germline CDR1 and CDR2: SEHNR and FQNEAQ (reference sequence). This CDR3 spans 16 amino acids.

V gene TRBV18 combines with J gene TRBJ1-2; 8 bases match TRBD1. Germline CDR1 is KGHSH and CDR2 is LQKENI. After removal of 6 bases from V and 0 bases from J, the junction contained 9 bases not matched to a gene. CDR3 length equals 16 residues. The CDR3 bases are TGTGCCAGCTCGATTGAGACAGGGGTCTCTAACTATGGCTACACCTTC. It is translated as CASSIETGVSNYGYTF.

The J gene is TRBJ2-7, the V gene TRBV27, with TRBD2 identical over 11 bases. The germline gives CDR1 MNHEY, CDR2 SMNVEV (reference sequence). The CDR3 sequence is 13 residues long. V dropped 11 bases and J dropped 6; count of bases not matched to a gene: 9. CDR3 sequence reads: CASTSLAGGEQYF. The CDR3 bases are TGTGCCTCAACGAGCCTAGCGGGAGGCGAGCAGTACTTC.

CDR3 in amino acids: CASSPGATLLGQRMYLADEQYF. Written as DNA, the CDR3 is TGTGCCAGCTCACCAGGAGCCACCTTATTAGGACAACGAATGTATTTGGCGGACGAGCAGTACTTC. The V call is TRBV18, the J call TRBJ2-7, with D perhaps matching TRBD1 (5 bases). Germline lookup yields CDR1 KGHSH and CDR2 LQKENI. Trimming took off 2 bases at V and 5 bases at J, with 37 bases between the two ends. This CDR3 is 22 amino acids long.

The genes are TRBV7-2 and TRBJ2-7; TRBD2 might be the D (5 bases). Germline V gene data show CDR1 as SGHTA and CDR2 as FQGNSA. CDR3 length: 14 residues. Trimming took 3 bases from V and 0 from J, leaving 9 bases between them. The CDR3 is CASSLDSFSYEQYF. The CDR3 coding sequence is TGTGCCAGCAGCTTGGACTCCTTCTCCTACGAGCAGTACTTC.

This chain connects TRBV14 to TRBJ1-2, with D possibly TRBD1 on 5 matching bases. The V gene lost 4 bases and the J gene lost 3 bases, with 18 bases spanning the gap. The CDR3 totals 16 residues. Per germline, CDR1 SGHDN and CDR2 FVKESK. The CDR3 bases are TGTGCCAGCAGCCTACAGTACAAAGGGGAAGACTATGGCTACACCTTC. It is translated as CASSLQYKGEDYGYTF. Supplemented by reference TRBV14 and TRBJ1-2, the full variable domain reads EAGVTQFPSHSVIEKGQTVTLRCDPISGHDNLYWYRRVMGKEIKFLLHFVKESKQDESGMPNNRFLAERTGGTYSTLKVQPAELEDSGVYFCASSLQYKGEDYGYTFGSGTRLTVV.

The V gene is TRBV9, the J gene TRBJ1-2; TRBD1 matches at 7 bases. The CDR3 has 14 amino acids. The germline V gene has CDR1 SGDLS and CDR2 YYNGEE. The J segment lost 5 bases and the V segment lost 0 bases, leaving 4 bases of the junction unmatched. CDR3 protein: CASSVGQGGYGYTF. For the CDR3, the DNA is TGTGCCAGCAGCGTAGGGCAGGGGGGATATGGCTACACCTTC.

This chain connects TRBV4-2 to TRBJ1-1, with no clear D. Germline V lookup: CDR1 LGHNA, CDR2 YNFKEQ. This CDR3 comprises 14 residues. The V gene lost 2 bases and the J gene lost 7 bases, with 14 bases spanning the gap. The DNA for the CDR3 is TGTGCCAGCAGCCAAACTGACAAAGCAAATGAAGCTTTCTTT. This gives the protein CASSQTDKANEAFF.

This chain joins TRBV21-1 and TRBJ1-2. TRBV21-1 is a known pseudogene. The CDR3 has 15 residues. The CDR3 DNA is TGTGCCAGCAGCACAAGGGAGATTTCTAACTATGGCTACACCTTC. This sequence encodes CASSTREISNYGYTF.

The V and J genes are TRBV23-1 and TRBJ2-7; 8 bases are shared with TRBD1. TRBV23-1 is marked as an open reading frame, function uncertain. The CDR3 covers 13 residues. V lost 8 bases to trimming and J lost 3 bases; unmatched junction nucleotides: 6. The CDR3 loop reads CASGRTGFYEQYF. The CDR3 nucleotides are TGCGCCAGCGGGCGGACAGGGTTCTACGAGCAGTACTTC.

The chain links TRBV11-2 to TRBJ2-1; D might be TRBD2 (6 bases). CDR1 is SGHAT and CDR2 is FQNNGV in the germline V gene. Deletions cut 7 bases from V and 7 bases from J, with 20 bases between. CDR3 length: 15 residues. The CDR3 protein is CASTIGSGSRNEQFF. The CDR3 DNA follows: TGTGCCAGCACCATTGGTAGCGGATCGAGGAATGAGCAGTTCTTC.

This clone was seen only once. The chain recombines TRBV7-9 with TRBJ2-7; 7 bases map to TRBD1. Germline loops: CDR1 SEHNR, CDR2 FQNEAQ (reference sequence). The J segment lost 4 bases and the V segment lost 4 bases, leaving 10 bases of the junction unmatched. The CDR3 is 15 residues long. The CDR3 region has the DNA TGTGCCAGCAGCTCAAGGACAGGTCTAGAATACGAGCAGTACTTC. Its translation: CASSSRTGLEYEQYF.